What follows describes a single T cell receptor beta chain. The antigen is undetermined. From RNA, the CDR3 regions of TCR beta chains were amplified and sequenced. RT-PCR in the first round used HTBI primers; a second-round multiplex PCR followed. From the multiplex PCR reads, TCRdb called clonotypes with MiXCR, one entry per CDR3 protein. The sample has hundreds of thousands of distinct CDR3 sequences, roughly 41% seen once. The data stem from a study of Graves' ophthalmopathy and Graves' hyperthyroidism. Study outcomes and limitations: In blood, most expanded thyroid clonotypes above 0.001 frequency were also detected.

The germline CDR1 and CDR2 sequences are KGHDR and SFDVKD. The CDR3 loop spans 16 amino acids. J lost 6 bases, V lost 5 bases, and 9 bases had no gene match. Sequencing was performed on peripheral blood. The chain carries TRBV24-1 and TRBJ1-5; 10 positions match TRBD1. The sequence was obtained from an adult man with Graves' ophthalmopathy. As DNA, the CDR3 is TGTGCCACCAGTGCCGCGACAGGGGGCGCGGGTCAGCCCCAGCATTTT. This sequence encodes CATSAATGGAGQPQHF.